This T cell receptor (beta chain) was sequenced during a study of T cells in Graves' hyperthyroidism and ophthalmopathy. In germline, CDR1 is SQVTM, CDR2 ANQGSEA. J was trimmed by 1 base and V by 5 bases; bases with no gene match: 8. The CDR3 extends over 15 amino acids. This clonotype was seen at least ten times. Antigen specificity is unknown. Study conclusions and caveats: Blood also showed most of the thyroid clonotypes that were expanded above 0.001. The model anticipated ophthalmopathy a median approximately 6.5 months pre-onset.

Those with hyperthyroidism were 18 to 65 years old, newly diagnosed, and ill for under 2 months. RNA transcripts yielded amplified TCR beta CDR3 regions. The TCR CDR3 was amplified in a first-round RT-PCR using the HTBI primer set. TCRdb fed the multiplex PCR reads into MiXCR, producing one record per CDR3 protein. The profile shows around 720,000 distinct CDR3 sequences, about 35% of them singletons. The clonotype originates from a woman between 35 and 50 years old with Graves' hyperthyroidism. The sequencing input was blood. This chain connects TRBV29-1 to TRBJ2-7, with 10 bases fitting TRBD2. CDR3 DNA sequence: TGCAGCGTTACTCTAGCGGGAGTACGGTCCTACGAGCAGTACTTC. This gives the protein CSVTLAGVRSYEQYF.